These T cell receptor beta chains were read from a single sample in a study of OX40 agonist ivuxolimab in advanced cancers. Clones were read by immunoSEQ multiplex PCR, and TCRdb kept only the in-frame ones, dropping some. The data hold 80,000 or so clones, with approximately 87% observed a single time. Sequences were derived from CD4+ or CD8+ T cells sorted from blood, sampled in a trial of the OX40 agonist ivuxolimab. The receptors were sampled from an adult with an advanced solid tumor such as melanoma, head and neck, liver or kidney cancer. Both conserved end residues are part of each CDR3. A D gene is named only where the DNA matches it firmly. Clone size, where shown, is once, few, many, or a class for clones that have expanded.

14	TRBV5-4	TRBD1	NA	TRBJ1-2	TGTGCCAGCAGAAGATCTACAGGGGACTATGGCTACACCTTC	CASRRSTGDYGYTF
15	TRBV15	NA	NA	TRBJ2-1	TGTGCCACCAGCATCCCCCACGGGGGTGCGGGTGAGCAGTTCTTC	CATSIPHGGAGEQFF
13	TRBV29-1	NA	NA	TRBJ1-1	TGCAGCGTACTTATCGACAGGCGCGGTGAAGCTTTCTTT	CSVLIDRRGEAFF
14	TRBV30	NA	NA	TRBJ1-5	TGTGCCTGGAGTGTATGGGGGGGGAATCAGCCCCAGCATTTT	CAWSVWGGNQPQHF
16	TRBV19	NA	few	TRBJ1-3	TGTGCCAGTAGTACCGCCTCACTGAACTCTGGAAACACCATATATTTT	CASSTASLNSGNTIYF
15	TRBV10-3	TRBD2	NA	TRBJ2-7	TGTGCCATCAGCCAAGGGACTAGCGGAACCTACGAGCAGTACTTC	CAISQGTSGTYEQYF
16	TRBV9	TRBD2	NA	TRBJ2-3	TGTGCCAGCAGCGTAGGACTAGCGGGAGATCCAGATACGCAGTATTTT	CASSVGLAGDPDTQYF
18	TRBV15	TRBD1	few	TRBJ1-5	TGTGCCACCAGCAGAGATTGGACAGGGGGATCCTTCAATCAGCCCCAGCATTTT	CATSRDWTGGSFNQPQHF
14	TRBV5-1	TRBD1	NA	TRBJ2-7	TGCGCCAGCAAAGTCGACAGGGGGTGGAACGAGCAGTACTTC	CASKVDRGWNEQYF
15	TRBV6-4	NA	once	TRBJ2-2	TGTGCCAGCAGTGACCGTCCCGGGACTACCGGGGAGCTGTTTTTT	CASSDRPGTTGELFF
16	TRBV9	TRBD1	once	TRBJ2-7	TGTGCCAGCAGCACGGGACAGGGGTCCGCCACCTACGAGCAGTACTTC	CASSTGQGSATYEQYF
13	TRBV29-1	TRBD1	NA	TRBJ2-3	TGCAGCGTTGAATCCAGGGGGCAGGATACGCAGTATTTT	CSVESRGQDTQYF
14	TRBV6-6	NA	NA	TRBJ2-7	TGTGCCAGCAGTTACGGGCAGGAGGCCTACGAGCAGTACTTC	CASSYGQEAYEQYF
12	TRBV27	NA	NA	TRBJ2-7	TGTGCCAGCAGTTTACCGGGAACCGAGCAGTACTTC	CASSLPGTEQYF
14	TRBV4-1	NA	NA	TRBJ2-7	TGCGCCAGCAGCCTTGCGACAGGCACCTACGAGCAGTACTTC	CASSLATGTYEQYF
15	TRBV7-9	NA	once	TRBJ2-7	TGTGCCAGCAGCCCACAGGGTCTTACCTCCTACGAGCAGTACTTC	CASSPQGLTSYEQYF
15	TRBV7-8	NA	NA	TRBJ1-2	TGTGCCAGCAGCTCATCCGGGGCATCGGTTGGTGGCTACACCTTC	CASSSSGASVGGYTF
14	TRBV5-1	NA	NA	TRBJ1-1	TGCGCCAGCAGCGGTGACCCCGGAGGTCCTGAAGCTTTCTTT	CASSGDPGGPEAFF
14	TRBV6-5	NA	once	TRBJ2-7	TGTGCCAGCAGTTGGCAGGGCCGGGTCTCCGAGCAGTACTTC	CASSWQGRVSEQYF
13	TRBV29-1	TRBD1	few	TRBJ2-7	TGCAGCGCCACCCGGGGACAGGGGGCAATGCAGTACTTC	CSATRGQGAMQYF
12	TRBV27	TRBD1	NA	TRBJ2-7	TGTGCCAGCAGTTCAGGGGGCTCCGAGCAGTACTTC	CASSSGGSEQYF
17	TRBV10-3	TRBD2	NA	TRBJ2-1	TGTGCCACCAGGCGTACTATAGCGGGGGGCGTCAACAATGAGCAGTTCTTC	CATRRTIAGGVNNEQFF
18	TRBV11-2	NA	NA	TRBJ2-1	TGTGCCAGCAGCTCCCCGGGCAGGCGCCCTGGTTCCTACAATGAGCAGTTCTTC	CASSSPGRRPGSYNEQFF
16	TRBV7-2	NA	NA	TRBJ2-7	TGTGCCAGCAGCTTCGTCTCGGGGACGGTTCGGTACGAGCAGTACTTC	CASSFVSGTVRYEQYF
16	TRBV7-2	NA	NA	TRBJ1-2	TGTGCCAGCAGCTTAGGAACGGGGGGGAAGAGCTATGGCTACACCTTC	CASSLGTGGKSYGYTF
15	TRBV7-7	NA	NA	TRBJ2-2	TGTGCTAGCAGCTTTATGGGACCGAACACCGGGGAGCTGTTTTTT	CASSFMGPNTGELFF
16	TRBV9	TRBD2	NA	TRBJ2-1	TGTGCCAGCAGCACCCGGGCTAGCGGGAGAGGCAATGAGCAGTTCTTC	CASSTRASGRGNEQFF
16	TRBV4-3	NA	once	TRBJ2-1	TGCGCCAGCACCCCCCACCGGGAGAGCTCCTACAATGAGCAGTTCTTC	CASTPHRESSYNEQFF
13	TRBV5-6	NA	NA	TRBJ2-7	TGTGCCAGCAGCTTACGACAGCTTAACGAGCAGTACTTC	CASSLRQLNEQYF
15	TRBV4-1	NA	NA	TRBJ2-7	TGCGCCAGCAGCCAACCTGGGACGTACGGATACGAGCAGTACTTC	CASSQPGTYGYEQYF
17	TRBV27	NA	NA	TRBJ2-6	TGTGCCAGCAGTTTAGGAGGTTTCCGTCCTGGGGCCAACGTCCTGACTTTC	CASSLGGFRPGANVLTF
15	TRBV27	NA	NA	TRBJ2-3	TGTGCCAGCAGTCCTCTAGCGGAGGGGGCAGATACGCAGTATTTT	CASSPLAEGADTQYF
14	TRBV29-1	TRBD1	once	TRBJ2-7	TGCAGCGTTGGACGGGACAGGGGGGGCTACGAGCAGTACTTC	CSVGRDRGGYEQYF
14	TRBV28	TRBD1	NA	TRBJ1-2	TGTGCCAGCAGTTATCTGGACAGGGGGAATGGCTACACCTTC	CASSYLDRGNGYTF
12	TRBV2	NA	many	TRBJ2-7	TGTGCCAGCAGTGAAGGGCCCCAAGGGCAGTACTTC	CASSEGPQGQYF
13	TRBV7-3	NA	NA	TRBJ2-5	TGTGCCAGCAGCTTAGTGATCAGAGAGACCCAGTACTTC	CASSLVIRETQYF
15	TRBV10-3	NA	NA	TRBJ1-2	TGTGCCATCAGTGACACAACGGGCAGGGCTAATGGCTACACCTTC	CAISDTTGRANGYTF
13	TRBV7-8	NA	once	TRBJ2-3	TGTGCCAGCAGCTTAGTCCAGTCCTATGCGCAGTATTTT	CASSLVQSYAQYF
14	TRBV7-9	TRBD1	NA	TRBJ1-3	TGTGCCAGCAGCGAAGGACAGGGGAGAAACACCATATATTTT	CASSEGQGRNTIYF
15	TRBV19	TRBD1	NA	TRBJ1-2	TGTGCCAGTACCCGAAACGGACAGGGGGGCTATGGCTACACCTTC	CASTRNGQGGYGYTF
15	TRBV11-2	NA	NA	TRBJ1-2	TGTGCCAGCAGCACACAAAGGTACAGAGGATTTGGCTACACCTTC	CASSTQRYRGFGYTF
18	TRBV28	TRBD2	NA	TRBJ2-5	TGTGCCAGCAGTTTGCGTAAGGCTAGCGGGGGGGCCTACGAGACCCAGTACTTC	CASSLRKASGGAYETQYF
15	TRBV27	NA	NA	TRBJ1-2	TGTGCCAGCAGTTTATCATGGCAGGCATCTTATGGCTACACCTTC	CASSLSWQASYGYTF
14	TRBV10-2	TRBD2	NA	TRBJ2-5	TGCGCCAGCAGGGCTAGCGGGGGTCTCTTGGAGCAGTACTTC	CASRASGGLLEQYF
16	TRBV7-9	NA	NA	TRBJ2-7	TGTGCCAGCAGCTTAGAGGCGGGCCTTCGCCCCTACGAGCAGTACTTC	CASSLEAGLRPYEQYF
14	TRBV6-5	TRBD1	NA	TRBJ1-1	TGTGCCAGCAGTCTACAGGGGTTGAACACTGAAGCTTTCTTT	CASSLQGLNTEAFF
13	TRBV5-6	TRBD1	NA	TRBJ1-1	TGTGCCAGCAGCCCGGGACAGGGGGTGAAAGCTTTCTTT	CASSPGQGVKAFF
14	TRBV19	NA	NA	TRBJ1-2	TGTGCCAGTAGATCGGGGGGAATAAAAAGTGGCTACACCTTC	CASRSGGIKSGYTF
15	TRBV7-2	NA	NA	TRBJ1-2	TGTGCCAGCAGCTTAGGAACAGCGACCTTCTATGGCTACACCTTC	CASSLGTATFYGYTF
15	TRBV5-4	TRBD2	NA	TRBJ2-3	TGTGCCAGCAGCTTGTCGCGGGGGGCGGCAGATACGCAGTATTTT	CASSLSRGAADTQYF
18	TRBV7-8	TRBD1	NA	TRBJ2-7	TGTGCCAGCAGCTTAGCGCTTACCCGGACAGGGGGGTCCTACGAGCAGTACTTC	CASSLALTRTGGSYEQYF
15	TRBV5-4	TRBD1	NA	TRBJ2-3	TGTGCCAGCAGCTTCCGGACAGGGGTGGGAGATACGCAGTATTTT	CASSFRTGVGDTQYF
14	TRBV4-3	NA	NA	TRBJ1-3	TGCGCCAGCAGCCAAGGGGACCTCGGTGACACCATATATTTT	CASSQGDLGDTIYF
12	TRBV10-3	NA	NA	TRBJ2-7	TGTGCCATCAGTGACGTTTGGGGCGAGCAGTACTTC	CAISDVWGEQYF